The TCR beta chain described here comes from a study of Graves' ophthalmopathy and Graves' hyperthyroidism. This clonotype has a handful of counts. Its antigen is undetermined. CDR1 KGHSH and CDR2 LQKENI come from the germline V gene. V was pared by 4 bases and J by 1 base, with 10 bases between. The CDR3 covers 15 residues. Study-wide results and limits: Also, most clonotypes expanded in the thyroid above 0.001 frequency appeared in blood.

The authors amplified TCR beta CDR3 regions, and they did so from RNA transcripts for repertoire sequencing. Second-round multiplex PCR came after a first-round RT-PCR that employed HTBI primers. TCRdb recomputed calls from the multiplex PCR reads with MiXCR, one row per CDR3 protein. Here the sample spans about 390,000 distinct CDR3 sequences, approximately 17% being singletons. Sequencing was done on a sample of peripheral blood. This receptor was obtained from an adult woman with stable Graves' hyperthyroidism. This rearrangement joins TRBV18 to TRBJ2-2, with D perhaps matching TRBD2 (6 bases). CDR3 region: CASSLTSQNTGELFF. The CDR3 DNA reads as TGTGCCAGCTCACTAACTAGCCAGAACACCGGGGAGCTGTTTTTT.